The 32 T cell receptor beta chains in this list originate from one sample, sequenced in a study of blood T cell repertoires in COVID-19. Only in-frame clones appear in the TCRdb table, and some are missing; sequencing was by immunoSEQ multiplex PCR. Among hundreds of thousands of clones, approximately 86% were seen once, and the ten largest hold roughly 13%. Specimen: peripheral blood. These receptors were taken from a woman in her sixties or seventies with COVID-19, enrolled during active disease.

The rearrangement joins TRBV5-1 to TRBJ2-7; TRBD1 agrees at 10 bases. V lost 3 bases to trimming and J lost 4 bases; unmatched junction nucleotides: 13. This CDR3 spans 17 amino acids. Germline V gives CDR1 SGHRS, CDR2 YFSETQ. CDR3 sequence reads: CASSSTPPGQGRYEQYF. The CDR3 DNA sequence: TGCGCCAGCAGCTCAACACCACCGGGACAGGGGAGGTACGAGCAGTACTTC.

The CDR3, as DNA: TGTGCCAGCAGCGCCTGGACAGGGAAGGGGGCTGAAGCTTTCTTT. It encodes CASSAWTGKGAEAFF. The gene calls are TRBV7-2 and TRBJ1-1; 8 positions match TRBD1. The CDR3 is made up of 15 amino acids. V trimming: 5 bases; J trimming: 6 bases; junction bases outside the gene matches: 11. CDR1 is SGHTA, CDR2 FQGNSA, per germline. Full variable domain (missing parts from reference TRBV7-2 and TRBJ1-1): GAGVSQSPSNKVTEKGKDVELRCDPISGHTALYWYRQSLGQGLEFLIYFQGNSAPDKSGLPSDRFSAERTGGSVSTLTIQRTQQEDSAVYLCASSAWTGKGAEAFFGQGTRLTVV.

The rearrangement uses TRBV11-2 and TRBJ2-7, with TRBD2 matching 11 bases. Trimming took 5 bases from V and 6 from J; bases not matched to a gene: 6. This CDR3 has 14 residues. Germline-derived CDR1 and CDR2 are SGHAT and FQNNGV. CDR3 residues: CASSPGLAALEQYF. The CDR3 nucleotides are TGTGCCAGCAGCCCGGGACTAGCGGCCCTCGAGCAGTACTTC.

In this sample, this clone turned up once. The chain recombines TRBV5-1 with TRBJ1-6; 9 nucleotides match TRBD1. Germline V CDR1 and CDR2: SGHRS, YFSETQ. V dropped 3 bases and J dropped 8; count of bases not matched to a gene: 9. CDR3 length: 16 residues. In DNA form, the CDR3 reads TGCGCCAGCAGCTCGACCTGGGACAGGGATTATTCACCCCTCCACTTT. The encoded protein is CASSSTWDRDYSPLHF.

V gene TRBV20-1 combines with J gene TRBJ1-2, with 11 positions matching TRBD1. Germline loops: CDR1 DFQATT, CDR2 SNEGSKA (reference sequence). The CDR3 covers 14 residues. Unmatched junction bases numbered 4, after V lost 3 bases and J lost 4 bases. CDR3 nucleotides: TGCAGTGCTAGTGCCGGGACAGGGGGCTATGGCTACACCTTC. Translation gives CSASAGTGGYGYTF.

The V call is TRBV2, the J call TRBJ2-6, with a tentative D call TRBD2 (5 bases). CDR3 size: 17 residues. V was cut by 3 bases and J by 0 bases, with 12 bases left in between. CDR1 is SNHLY, CDR2 FYNNEI, per germline. DNA of the CDR3: TGTGCCAGCAGTGAGGAGGCAACCTCCTCTGGGGCCAACGTCCTGACTTTC. This gives the protein CASSEEATSSGANVLTF.

The V and J genes are TRBV6-2 or TRBV6-3 and TRBJ1-6; 8 bases match TRBD1. Trimming cost V 2 bases and J 6 bases; bases outside gene matches: 0. The germline gives CDR1 MNHEY, CDR2 SVGEGT. The CDR3 spans 14 residues. The CDR3 DNA is TGTGCCAGCAGTTACGGGACAGGTAATTCACCCCTCCACTTT. Translating gives CASSYGTGNSPLHF.

The chain is built from TRBV5-4 and TRBJ1-2; 10 bases agree with TRBD1. The CDR3 spans 13 residues. The germline V gene has CDR1 SGHNT and CDR2 YYREEE (reference sequence). The ends lost 7 bases at V and 6 bases at J; junction bases unmatched: 6. CDR3 bases: TGTGCCAGCTCGCTGGACAGGGGGGATGGCTACACCTTC. Its translation: CASSLDRGDGYTF.

The gene calls are TRBV5-1 and TRBJ1-3; 8 bases line up with TRBD1. Germline V gene sequence: CDR1 SGHRS, CDR2 YFSETQ. V was clipped by 0 bases and J by 0 bases; unmatched bases: 2. This CDR3 contains 16 residues. Written as DNA, the CDR3 is TGCGCCAGCAGCTTGGCGACAGGGGCCTCTGGAAACACCATATATTTT. Translating it yields CASSLATGASGNTIYF.

J is TRBJ2-3 and V is TRBV7-7; 9 bases are shared with TRBD2. V lost 5 bases and J lost 8; bases outside the gene matches: 5. Germline V lookup: CDR1 SSHAT, CDR2 FNYEAQ (reference sequence). CDR3 size: 13 residues. For the CDR3, the DNA is TGTGCCAGCAGCCCCAGTAGCGGGGGTACGCAGTATTTT. This encodes CASSPSSGGTQYF.

The chain recombines TRBV27 with TRBJ2-7, with TRBD1 matching over 11 bases. With V trimmed by 4 bases and J by 12 bases, 14 bases remained unmatched. There are 15 residues in the CDR3. Germline loops: CDR1 MNHEY, CDR2 SMNVEV (reference sequence). CDR3 nucleotide sequence: TGTGCCAGCAGTTACTCTCTCCGGGACAGGGGGATAGGGTACTTC. Translation gives CASSYSLRDRGIGYF.

CDR3 amino acids: CASSVMQETQYF. The CDR3 bases are TGTGCCAGCAGTGTAATGCAAGAGACCCAGTACTTC. This chain connects TRBV2 to TRBJ2-5, with D uncertain. The germline V gene has CDR1 SNHLY and CDR2 FYNNEI. The CDR3 loop spans 12 amino acids. Trimming took 4 bases from V and 2 from J, leaving 5 bases between them. Variable domain in full (rest from reference TRBV2 and TRBJ2-5): EPEVTQTPSHQVTQMGQEVILRCVPISNHLYFYWYRQILGQKVEFLVSFYNNEISEKSEIFDDQFSVERPDGSNFTLKIRSTKLEDSAMYFCASSVMQETQYFGPGTRLLVL.

This clone was recorded only once. This chain's CDR3 is CASSPGTGVDEQYF. In DNA form, the CDR3 reads TGTGCCAGCAGTCCAGGGACAGGGGTCGACGAGCAGTACTTC. This sequence joins TRBV3-1 (or the pseudogene TRBV3-2) and TRBJ2-7, with TRBD1 identical over 10 bases. Trimming removed 6 bases from V and 5 bases from J; junction bases left unmatched: 7. The CDR3 contains 14 residues. CDR1 and CDR2 from the germline V gene are LGHDT and YNNKEL (reference sequence).

The J gene is TRBJ1-2, the V gene TRBV2, with 7 bases identical to TRBD1. The CDR3 consists of 12 residues. The V gene's germline CDR1 is SNHLY and CDR2 FYNNEI. V was pared by 8 bases and J by 4 bases, with 4 bases of the junction left unmatched. CDR3 sequence: CASRQGGYGYTF. CDR3 bases: TGTGCCAGCCGACAGGGAGGCTATGGCTACACCTTC.

The chain carries TRBV19 and TRBJ1-1; D is perhaps TRBD1 (6 bases). V was trimmed by 5 bases and J by 2 bases, leaving 12 bases between them. The CDR3 spans 14 residues. The germline V gene has CDR1 LNHDA and CDR2 SQIVND (reference sequence). CDR3 in amino acids: CASSVTGHNTEAFF. CDR3 DNA sequence: TGTGCCAGTAGTGTAACAGGGCATAACACTGAAGCTTTCTTT. Full variable domain (rest looked up from reference TRBV19 and TRBJ1-1): DGGITQSPKYLFRKEGQNVTLSCEQNLNHDAMYWYRQDPGQGLRLIYYSQIVNDFQKGDIAEGYSVSREKKESFPLTVTSAQKNPTAFYLCASSVTGHNTEAFFGQGTRLTVV.

The rearrangement uses TRBV5-1 and TRBJ2-5; 8 bases map to TRBD1. J was trimmed by 5 bases and V by 0 bases; bases with no gene match: 12. Germline V CDR1 and CDR2: SGHRS, YFSETQ. This CDR3 has 17 residues. CDR3 coding DNA: TGCGCCAGCAGCTTGGGGTTCGGAGGAGGGGACAGGGAGACCCAGTACTTC. Its protein is CASSLGFGGGDRETQYF.

This sequence joins TRBV4-2 and TRBJ1-4; 12 positions agree with TRBD1. Germline-derived CDR1 and CDR2 are LGHNA and YNFKEQ. The CDR3 is made up of 20 amino acids. Trimming took 0 bases from V and 1 from J; bases not matched to a gene: 9. The CDR3 loop is CASSQEGPGQGARTNEKLFF. As DNA, the CDR3 is TGTGCCAGCAGCCAAGAGGGACCGGGACAGGGGGCGAGAACTAATGAAAAACTGTTTTTT.

V and J are TRBV28 and TRBJ1-2, with TRBD1 identical over 9 bases. Germline values: CDR1 MDHEN, CDR2 SYDVKM. This CDR3 spans 15 amino acids. Trimming took 4 bases from V and 7 from J; bases not matched to a gene: 10. CDR3 in DNA: TGTGCCAGCAGTTCCCTCCGGGACAGGGTACCTGGCTACACCTTC. This translates into CASSSLRDRVPGYTF.

This clone was counted only a few times. V is TRBV2 and J is TRBJ1-4; D unresolved. The V and J ends lost 4 bases and 0 bases respectively, with 12 bases between them. Germline V gene lookup returns CDR1 SNHLY and CDR2 FYNNEI. CDR3 size: 16 residues. The CDR3 nucleotides are TGTGCCAGCAGTGTAGAGGCCTACGCAACTAATGAAAAACTGTTTTTT. Translation gives CASSVEAYATNEKLFF. Together with reference TRBV2 and TRBJ1-4, the CDR3 gives the full variable domain: EPEVTQTPSHQVTQMGQEVILRCVPISNHLYFYWYRQILGQKVEFLVSFYNNEISEKSEIFDDQFSVERPDGSNFTLKIRSTKLEDSAMYFCASSVEAYATNEKLFFGSGTQLSVL.

The chain has TRBV27 and TRBJ1-2; 7 bases match TRBD1. The CDR3 is 15 residues long. V shed 3 bases and J 0 bases; nucleotides not matched to a gene: 4. CDR1 MNHEY and CDR2 SMNVEV come from the germline V gene (reference sequence). The CDR3 DNA follows: TGTGCCAGCAGTTTTACAGGGGACTCTAACTATGGCTACACCTTC. This translates into CASSFTGDSNYGYTF.

The gene calls are TRBV9 and TRBJ2-1; 9 nucleotides match TRBD2. The CDR3 is 15 amino acids. Trimming took 3 bases from V and 7 from J; bases not matched to a gene: 8. CDR1 and CDR2 (germline): SGDLS, YYNGEE. The CDR3 loop reads CASSAGSGGSNEQFF. CDR3 coding DNA: TGTGCCAGCAGCGCCGGGAGCGGGGGGTCGAATGAGCAGTTCTTC.

J is TRBJ1-2 and V is TRBV28, with TRBD1 identical over 11 bases. The length of the CDR3 is 14 residues. The J segment lost 2 bases and the V segment lost 11 bases, leaving 7 bases of the junction unmatched. The germline CDR1 and CDR2 sequences are MDHEN and SYDVKM. CDR3 sequence (DNA): TGTGCCGGAAAAGGACAGGGGGCCAACTATGGCTACACCTTC. It specifies CAGKGQGANYGYTF.

The chain joins TRBV5-6 to TRBJ2-3, with TRBD1 matching 9 bases. The CDR3 consists of 16 residues. Unmatched junction bases numbered 10, after V lost 4 bases and J lost 4 bases. Germline CDR1 reads SGHDT; CDR2 reads YYEEEE. The CDR3 protein is CASSPIRDRAADTQYF. The DNA of the CDR3 is TGTGCCAGCAGCCCGATACGGGACAGGGCAGCAGATACGCAGTATTTT.

V usage is TRBV7-2 and J usage is TRBJ1-1; 8 bases map to TRBD1. Germline V lookup: CDR1 SGHTA, CDR2 FQGNSA. There are 18 residues in the CDR3. After removal of 2 bases from V and 0 bases from J, the junction contained 11 bases not matched to a gene. As DNA, the CDR3 is TGTGCCAGCAGCTTACTAGTGGGGGGACAGGCCATGAACACTGAAGCTTTCTTT. Protein sequence: CASSLLVGGQAMNTEAFF.

The chain uses TRBV9 and TRBJ2-6, with D possibly matching TRBD1 (6 bases). Between the trimmed V and J ends, which lost 4 bases and 0 bases, there was a span of 11 bases. The CDR3 consists of 16 residues. The V gene's germline CDR1 is SGDLS and CDR2 YYNGEE. CDR3 sequence (DNA): TGTGCCAGCAGCCCCCGCAGGGGCTCTGGGGCCAACGTCCTGACTTTC. Protein: CASSPRRGSGANVLTF.

This rearrangement joins TRBV9 to TRBJ2-2, with TRBD1 as a possible D gene (5 bases). V lost 0 bases and J lost 0, with 12 bases in between. CDR1 SGDLS and CDR2 YYNGEE come from the germline V gene. This CDR3 has 17 residues. Here the CDR3 reads CASSVARGSANTGELFF. The CDR3 DNA is TGTGCCAGCAGCGTAGCTAGGGGTTCCGCGAACACCGGGGAGCTGTTTTTT.

This clone was found once. This chain uses TRBV9 with TRBJ2-2, with TRBD2 matching 7 bases. The CDR3 runs to 16 residues. V trimming: 0 bases; J trimming: 6 bases; junction bases outside the gene matches: 8. CDR1 and CDR2 from the germline V gene are SGDLS and YYNGEE. CDR3 sequence: CASSVEWDRGAGELFF. In nucleotides, the CDR3 is TGTGCCAGCAGCGTAGAATGGGACCGGGGGGCCGGGGAGCTGTTTTTT.

This clone showed up just a few times. This sequence is one base from a far larger clone and is likely a read error. Other DNA sequences in the sample encode the same CDR3. The rearrangement joins TRBV7-2 to TRBJ2-2; TRBD1 matches at 9 bases. With V trimmed by 5 bases and J by 3 bases, 4 bases remained unmatched. CDR3 length: 15 residues. Per the germline V gene, CDR1 is SGHTA and CDR2 is FQGNSA. The CDR3 nucleotides are TGTGCCAGCAGCCTGCGGGACAGGGACACCGGGGAGCTGTTTTTT. Translated, it gives CASSLRDRDTGELFF.

With respect to this clone: Different DNA sequences within this sample yield the same CDR3. The V gene is TRBV18, the J gene TRBJ2-6; 9 bases match TRBD1. Germline V CDR1 and CDR2: KGHSH, LQKENI. CDR3 length: 17 amino acids. V gave up 3 bases and J gave up 0 bases; unmatched junction bases: 3. CDR3 residues: CASSPGQGSSGANVLTF. CDR3 nucleotide sequence: TGTGCCAGCTCACCTGGACAGGGGAGCTCTGGGGCCAACGTCCTGACTTTC.

The rearrangement links TRBV29-1 to TRBJ2-1, with 7 positions matching TRBD1. This CDR3 region has 16 residues. Germline CDR1 and CDR2: SQVTM and ANQGSEA. V was pared by 1 base and J by 9 bases, with 15 bases of the junction left unmatched. The CDR3 sequence: CSVEGKGTVHSGEQFF. Here the CDR3 DNA reads TGCAGCGTTGAAGGCAAAGGGACAGTTCACAGTGGTGAGCAGTTCTTC.

The CDR3 nucleotides are TGTGCCTGGAGTGTACAAAACGATCAGCCCCAGCATTTT. It is translated as CAWSVQNDQPQHF. This sequence joins TRBV30 and TRBJ1-5; D gene unclear. This CDR3 region has 13 residues. V lost 0 bases, J lost 5 bases, and 8 bases lay in between. In germline, CDR1 is GTSNPN, CDR2 SVGIG (reference sequence). Full variable domain (outside the CDR3, taken from reference TRBV30 and TRBJ1-5): SQTIHQWPATLVQPVGSPLSLECTVEGTSNPNLYWYRQAAGRGLQLLFYSVGIGQISSEVPQNLSASRPQDRQFILSSKKLLLSDSGFYLCAWSVQNDQPQHFGDGTRLSIL.

The V gene is TRBV27, the J gene TRBJ1-2, with D unclear. Trimming took off 3 bases at V and 8 bases at J, with 16 bases between the two ends. This CDR3 comprises 14 residues. The V gene's germline CDR1 is MNHEY and CDR2 SMNVEV (reference sequence). The DNA for the CDR3 is TGTGCCAGCAGTTTCGTGGAGGGTTATAGGGGCTACACCTTC. The encoded protein is CASSFVEGYRGYTF.